The sequence of this TCR beta chain was determined in a study of blood T cell repertoires in COVID-19. Participant age was roughly 18 to 89 years, and participants resided in roughly 24 US areas. V lost 1 base, J lost 4 bases, and 5 bases stayed unmatched. The CDR3 sequence is 16 residues long. Germline lookup yields CDR1 LNHDA and CDR2 SQIVND (reference sequence). Only in-frame clones appear in the TCRdb table, and some are missing; sequencing was by immunoSEQ multiplex PCR. The sample lists approximately 65,000 clones, roughly 70% occurring once. The receptor was isolated from a woman aged 60-70 years who had been exposed to COVID-19. The rearrangement links TRBV19 to TRBJ2-3, with 10 bases fitting TRBD2. Sequenced: PBMCs or T cells enriched from blood (not recorded which). CDR3 sequence: CASSIGQRGGADTQYF. DNA for the CDR3: TGTGCCAGTAGTATAGGACAGCGGGGGGGCGCAGATACGCAGTATTTT.